The 30 T cell receptor beta chains below were found in one sample sequenced in a study of T cell clonality in common variable immunodeficiency. Measured with immunoSEQ multiplex PCR; TCRdb has only the in-frame clones, and not every one. Observed in the sample are roughly 70,000 clones, none of them singletons. Sequencing was done on a sample of peripheral blood mononuclear cells. These TCRs come from a person aged 18-70 years in good health.

This clone was seen many times. The CDR3 end lies 3 residues beyond the end of the read and is filled in from the germline J gene. V usage is TRBV20-1 and J usage is TRBJ1-1; weak D call: TRBD1 (6 bases). V was clipped by 3 bases and J by 1 base, with 9 bases between them. This CDR3 has 13 amino acids. Germline V gene lookup returns CDR1 DFQATT and CDR2 SNEGSKA (reference sequence). CDR3 in amino acids: CSARRDTNTEAFF. CDR3 bases read: TGCAGTGCTAGGCGGGACACGAACACTGAA.

In its sample, this clone was seen many times. The CDR3 extends 3 residues past the end of the read, so its final part is completed from the germline J gene. The chain uses TRBV28 and TRBJ1-4; maybe TRBD1 (5 bases). This CDR3 is built from 15 residues. Germline V gene lookup returns CDR1 MDHEN and CDR2 SYDVKM. V was clipped by 5 bases and J by 4 bases, with 14 bases between them. Incomplete CDR3 DNA: TGTGCCAGCAGTGAGGGGACGGGACTTAATGAAAAA. Amino acid sequence: CASSEGTGLNEK. The entire CDR3 is CASSEGTGLNEKLFF.

This clone has at least ten counts. The read comes to an end 3 residues before the CDR3 does, leaving the germline J gene to fill in the end. The chain recombines TRBV7-9 with TRBJ2-1; D unclear. CDR3 size: 14 residues. Trimming cost V 4 bases and J 5 bases, with 12 bases left between them. The V gene's germline CDR1 is SEHNR and CDR2 FQNEAQ (reference sequence). Partial CDR3 DNA: TGTGCCAGCAGCTCTCCACGACAAAACAATGAG. As protein: CASSSPRQNNE. The whole CDR3 protein reads CASSSPRQNNEQFF.

This clone was found many times. The sequence runs out 3 residues before the end of the CDR3; the remainder is reconstructed from the germline J gene. V and J are TRBV2 and TRBJ1-5; 7 bases are a match to TRBD1. The CDR3 consists of 16 residues. V shed 4 bases, J shed 2 bases, and the junction held 8 bases outside the gene matches. Germline-derived CDR1 and CDR2 are SNHLY and FYNNEI. The CDR3 DNA, read in part, is TGTGCCAGCAGTGCCGCAGGGGGGCAACGCAATCAGCCC. This gives the protein CASSAAGGQRNQP. The full CDR3 reads CASSAAGGQRNQPQHF.

This clone has ten or more counts. The DNA ends 3 residues before the CDR3 does, and the rest of the CDR3 is filled in from the germline J gene. The V call is TRBV20-1, the J call TRBJ2-2; no definite D call. The V end lost 8 bases, the J end lost 0 bases, and 10 bases lay between the germline ends. CDR1 is DFQATT and CDR2 is SNEGSKA in the germline V gene (reference sequence). This CDR3 region has 13 residues. The DNA read from the CDR3 is TGCAGTACGACTGAATCGAACACCGGGGAG. As protein: CSTTESNTGE. The full CDR3 reads CSTTESNTGELFF.

In this sample, this clone turned up a few times. The CDR3 extends 3 residues past the end of the read, so its final part is completed from the germline J gene. The chain uses TRBV7-8 and TRBJ2-3, with D maybe TRBD1 (5 bases). The V gene's germline CDR1 is SGHVS and CDR2 FQNEAQ. The germline V and J ends were trimmed by 3 bases and 3 bases, with 19 bases remaining between them. The CDR3 runs 17 residues. The CDR3 DNA, read in part, is TGTGCCAGCAGCTTCTATCCAGGGATCCAAGGAACAGATACG. Its protein product is CASSFYPGIQGTDT. The entire CDR3 sequence reads CASSFYPGIQGTDTQYF. Full variable domain (outside the CDR3, taken from reference TRBV7-8 and TRBJ2-3): GAGVSQSPRYKVAKRGQDVALRCDPISGHVSLFWYQQALGQGPEFLTYFQNEAQLDKSGLPSDRFFAERPEGSVSTLKIQRTQQEDSAVYLCASSFYPGIQGTDTQYFGPGTRLTVL.

For this clone: The read terminates 3 residues before the CDR3 end, so the remaining end is supplied by the germline J gene. The chain combines TRBV5-6 with TRBJ2-7; D may be TRBD1 (5 bases). This CDR3 is 15 amino acids long. V lost 3 bases and J 2 bases, leaving 15 bases between the germline ends. Germline V CDR1 and CDR2: SGHDT, YYEEEE. CDR3 sequence: CASSSTRGAAYEQYF. Incomplete CDR3 DNA: TGTGCCAGCAGCTCGACAAGGGGTGCGGCCTACGAG.

This clone was observed at least ten times. The read is 3 residues too short to cover the CDR3 end, so that end is filled in from the germline J gene. The chain has TRBV10-3 and TRBJ1-1; D may be TRBD1 (5 bases). V shed 2 bases and J shed 1 base, with 11 bases lying between them. In germline, CDR1 is ENHRY, CDR2 SYGVKD. The CDR3 is made up of 15 amino acids. The sequenced part of the CDR3 DNA is TGTGCCATCAGTGAGGGGGCCGCCGCGAACACTGAA. Translated, it gives CAISEGAAANTE. The full CDR3 protein reads CAISEGAAANTEAFF.

There are many counts of this clone. CDR3 bases read: TGCGCCAGCAGCCCGCGGACTACATCCTACGAG. Translating gives CASSPRTTSYE. The whole CDR3 is CASSPRTTSYEQYF. The V gene is TRBV5-1, the J gene TRBJ2-7; TRBD2 might be the D (6 bases). Sequencing ends 3 residues short of the CDR3 end; the germline J gene provides the rest. The germline gives CDR1 SGHRS, CDR2 YFSETQ. Trimming pared 4 bases from V and 1 base from J, leaving 12 bases between. The CDR3 loop spans 14 amino acids. Supplemented by reference TRBV5-1 and TRBJ2-7, the full variable domain reads KAGVTQTPRYLIKTRGQQVTLSCSPISGHRSVSWYQQTPGQGLQFLFEYFSETQRNKGNFPGRFSGRQFSNSRSEMNVSTLELGDSALYLCASSPRTTSYEQYFGPGTRLTVT.

A few counts support this clone. The missing CDR3 end, 3 residues past where the read stops, is filled in from the germline J gene. The chain recombines TRBV20-1 with TRBJ2-1; 14 bases align to TRBD2. Germline lookup yields CDR1 DFQATT and CDR2 SNEGSKA (reference sequence). Trimming removed 5 bases from V and 7 bases from J; junction bases left unmatched: 4. The CDR3 is made up of 14 amino acids. The sequenced CDR3 bases are TGCAGTGCTCTTGGGACTAGCGGGAGTAATGAG. This translates into CSALGTSGSNE. The entire CDR3 protein is CSALGTSGSNEQFF.

This clone was seen repeatedly, ten times or more. Read coverage stops 3 residues before the CDR3 terminus; the germline J gene supplies the remainder. This chain links TRBV7-2 with TRBJ2-1, with a weak D call TRBD1 (6 bases). This CDR3 region has 15 residues. The germline V gene has CDR1 SGHTA and CDR2 FQGNSA. Trimming cost V 7 bases and J 4 bases, with 17 bases left between them. The CDR3 bases that were read are TGTGCCAGCACCCTCCCGGACAGCCCATACAATGAG. It is translated as CASTLPDSPYNE. The full CDR3 protein reads CASTLPDSPYNEQFF.

This clone appeared many times. The read comes to an end 3 residues before the CDR3 does, leaving the germline J gene to fill in the end. The genes are TRBV12-3 or TRBV12-4 and TRBJ1-5; D is undetermined. Trimming cost V 2 bases and J 7 bases, with 9 bases left between them. This CDR3 region has 13 residues. CDR3 residues: CASSLQVRQPQHF. The CDR3 bases that were read are TGTGCCAGCAGTTTACAGGTGAGGCAGCCC.

This clone was seen repeatedly, ten times or more. The read falls 3 residues short of the CDR3 end, and the missing part is taken from the germline J gene. The chain recombines TRBV13 with TRBJ1-6; the D is unclear. Germline V gene sequence: CDR1 PRHDT, CDR2 FYEKMQ (reference sequence). V was cut by 5 bases and J by 7 bases, with 6 bases left in between. The CDR3 is 12 residues long. CDR3 sequence: CASSPQNSPLHF. CDR3 DNA, as far as it was read: TGTGCCAGCAGCCCGCAGAATTCACCC. Full variable domain (missing parts from reference TRBV13 and TRBJ1-6): AAGVIQSPRHLIKEKRETATLKCYPIPRHDTVYWYQQGPGQDPQFLISFYEKMQSDKGSIPDRFSAQQFSDYHSELNMSSLELGDSALYFCASSPQNSPLHFGNGTRLTVT.

This clone came up many times. The CDR3 goes on 3 residues after the read ends, and that part is filled in from the germline J gene. The chain uses TRBV19 and TRBJ1-1; TRBD1 matches at 7 bases. Trimming took 10 bases from V and 5 from J; bases not matched to a gene: 13. The germline gives CDR1 LNHDA, CDR2 SQIVND (reference sequence). This CDR3 comprises 14 residues. This CDR3 reads CATSQGVVGTEAFF. CDR3 DNA (partial): TGTGCCACCTCGCAGGGGGTTGTGGGAACTGAA.

This clone has at least ten counts. From the germline J gene comes the end of the CDR3, since the read stops 3 residues before it. This chain links TRBV9 with TRBJ2-3; D unresolved. There are 13 residues in the CDR3. V was clipped by 0 bases and J by 0 bases, with 2 bases between them. CDR1 is SGDLS and CDR2 is YYNGEE in the germline V gene. The CDR3 spells CASSVASTDTQYF. The CDR3 bases that were read are TGTGCCAGCAGCGTAGCTAGCACAGATACG.

This clone was recorded at least ten times. The read is 3 residues too short to cover the CDR3 end, so that end is filled in from the germline J gene. The chain has TRBV18 and TRBJ1-1, with 8 positions matching TRBD1. Germline CDR1 is KGHSH and CDR2 is LQKENI. With 2 bases clipped from V and 5 bases from J, the junction kept 7 bases outside the gene matches. The CDR3 has 15 amino acids. Partial CDR3 DNA: TGTGCCAGCTCACCAAGGACAGGGCCTAATACTGAA. Residues: CASSPRTGPNTE. The entire CDR3 sequence reads CASSPRTGPNTEAFF.

This clone was seen at least ten times. Coverage ceases 3 residues before the CDR3 finishes, and the germline J gene fills in the end. V usage is TRBV5-1 and J usage is TRBJ1-6, with no clear D. The CDR3 totals 14 residues. Trimming took off 4 bases at V and 7 bases at J, with 12 bases between the two ends. CDR1 and CDR2 from the germline V gene are SGHRS and YFSETQ. The CDR3 DNA, read in part, is TGCGCCAGCAGCCCCGGGTCCGGGAATTCACCC. It codes for CASSPGSGNSP. The whole CDR3 protein reads CASSPGSGNSPLHF.

Worth noting for this clone: The read terminates 3 residues ahead of where the CDR3 ends, so the germline J gene completes it. The J gene is TRBJ1-5, the V gene TRBV5-5; no definite D call. Germline V CDR1 and CDR2: SGHKS, YYEKEE (reference sequence). This CDR3 has 13 amino acids. V was pared by 2 bases and J by 5 bases, with 8 bases between. The CDR3 sequence: CASSFQRDQPQHF. The sequenced CDR3 bases are TGTGCCAGCAGCTTTCAGAGGGATCAGCCC.

This clone was seen ten or more times. The sequenced fragment ends 3 residues before the CDR3 boundary, so the rest is inferred from the germline J gene. The J gene is TRBJ2-2, the V gene TRBV5-6; a possible D gene is TRBD1 (6 bases). The germline V and J ends were trimmed by 4 bases and 2 bases, with 12 bases remaining between them. The CDR3 totals 15 residues. Germline V CDR1 and CDR2: SGHDT, YYEEEE. The sequenced part of the CDR3 DNA is TGTGCCAGCAGCCCAGCAGGGGTCAACACCGGGGAG. This translates into CASSPAGVNTGE. The full CDR3 is CASSPAGVNTGELFF. The variable domain in full, completed from reference TRBV5-6 and TRBJ2-2, reads DAGVTQSPTHLIKTRGQQVTLRCSPKSGHDTVSWYQQALGQGPQFIFQYYEEEERQRGNFPDRFSGHQFPNYSSELNVNALLLGDSALYLCASSPAGVNTGELFFGEGSRLTVL.

Ten or more counts support this clone. The observed sequence ends 3 residues before the CDR3 terminus, with the missing tail filled in from the germline J gene. The chain is built from TRBV6-2 or TRBV6-3 and TRBJ1-5, with TRBD1 as a possible D gene (5 bases). The CDR3 runs to 16 residues. Germline V gene data show CDR1 as MNHEY and CDR2 as SVGEGT. Trimming pared 0 bases from V and 1 base from J, leaving 10 bases between. CDR3 amino acids: CASSYSRVKSNQPQHF. The CDR3 bases that were read are TGTGCCAGCAGTTACTCCAGGGTCAAGAGCAATCAGCCC.

This clone has a count of ten or more. The observed sequence ends 3 residues before the CDR3 terminus, with the missing tail filled in from the germline J gene. The chain couples TRBV12-5 to TRBJ1-5, with a possible D match to TRBD1 (6 bases). The ends were cut back, 1 base at V and 3 bases at J, with 10 bases in the middle. Germline CDR1 reads LGHNT; CDR2 reads FRNRAP. The CDR3 is 15 residues long. The covered CDR3 bases are TGTGCTAGTGGTTTGGGGACAGCCCCCAATCAGCCC. Amino acids: CASGLGTAPNQP. The full CDR3 sequence reads CASGLGTAPNQPQHF.

At least ten counts were recorded for this clone. The read ends 3 residues early relative to the CDR3; the germline J gene fills the gap. V usage is TRBV7-6 and J usage is TRBJ1-5, with D unresolved. The CDR3 is 13 amino acids. Trimming left V 5 bases short and J 7 bases short, with 12 bases between. CDR1 is SGHVS, CDR2 FNYEAQ, per germline. CDR3 DNA (partial): TGTGCCAGCAGCGTTGTTCGAGGCCAGCCC. Translating it yields CASSVVRGQP. The entire CDR3 sequence reads CASSVVRGQPQHF.

The sample holds many counts of this clone. The read is 3 residues too short to cover the CDR3 end, so that end is filled in from the germline J gene. The V gene is TRBV7-8, the J gene TRBJ2-1; 8 bases align to TRBD1. Germline CDR1 reads SGHVS; CDR2 reads FQNEAQ. This CDR3 spans 15 amino acids. After removal of 2 bases from V and 8 bases from J, the junction contained 8 bases not matched to a gene. The sequenced part of the CDR3 DNA is TGTGCCAGCAGCTTACTGGCAGGGGGCATCGATGAG. It yields the protein CASSLLAGGIDE. The whole CDR3 region reads CASSLLAGGIDEQFF.

Turning to this clone: The read stops 3 residues short of the end of the CDR3; the missing end is completed from the germline J gene. The chain combines TRBV2 with TRBJ2-7, with 7 bases that match TRBD1. The CDR3 runs 15 residues. V lost 7 bases to trimming and J lost 3 bases; unmatched junction nucleotides: 12. Germline values: CDR1 SNHLY, CDR2 FYNNEI. The covered CDR3 bases are TGTGCCAGCACAGAATATGGGGACAGATTCTACGAG. This translates into CASTEYGDRFYE. The whole CDR3 protein is CASTEYGDRFYEQYF.

At least ten counts were recorded for this clone. The read ends 3 residues shy of where the CDR3 ends; the end is completed using the germline J gene. The chain joins TRBV30 to TRBJ1-1, with D uncertain. From germline, CDR1 is GTSNPN and CDR2 SVGIG (reference sequence). There are 11 residues in the CDR3. The covered CDR3 bases are TGTGCGGGCGGGTCATCGGCTGAA. Its translation: CAGGSSAE. In full, the CDR3 reads CAGGSSAEAFF.

This clone was counted ten times or more. The read ends 3 residues early relative to the CDR3; the germline J gene fills the gap. This sequence joins TRBV7-3 and TRBJ2-7, with 8 bases fitting TRBD2. The CDR3 length is 15 residues. V was clipped by 1 base and J by 1 base; unmatched bases: 3. CDR1 is SGHTA, CDR2 FQGTGA, per germline. The sequenced CDR3 bases are TGTGCCAGCAGCTTAAACGGGGGGGCGTCCTACGAG. It is translated as CASSLNGGASYE. The complete CDR3 reads CASSLNGGASYEQYF. Supplemented by reference TRBV7-3 and TRBJ2-7, the full variable domain reads GAGVSQTPSNKVTEKGKYVELRCDPISGHTALYWYRQSLGQGPEFLIYFQGTGAADDSGLPNDRFFAVRPEGSVSTLKIQRTERGDSAVYLCASSLNGGASYEQYFGPGTRLTVT.

Worth noting for this clone: From the germline J gene comes the end of the CDR3, since the read stops 3 residues before it. The gene calls are TRBV7-9 and TRBJ2-7; a possible D gene is TRBD1 (7 bases). Deletions cut 5 bases from V and 3 bases from J, with 14 bases between. The CDR3 totals 14 residues. Germline assignment: CDR1 SEHNR and CDR2 FQNEAQ (reference sequence). The chain's CDR3 is CASSLGTAGYEQYF. Partial CDR3 DNA: TGTGCCAGCAGCCTCGGGACAGCGGGCTACGAG.

This clone was seen ten or more times. Sequencing ends 3 residues short of the CDR3 end; the germline J gene provides the rest. The rearrangement uses TRBV19 and TRBJ2-4; weak D call: TRBD2 (5 bases). CDR3 length equals 14 residues. Germline V CDR1 and CDR2: LNHDA, SQIVND (reference sequence). Trimming took 4 bases from V and 4 from J, leaving 11 bases between them. CDR3 DNA, as far as it was read: TGTGCCAGTAGTACCCGGGGATCGAAAAACATT. Protein sequence: CASSTRGSKNI. The CDR3, in full, reads CASSTRGSKNIQYF. Full variable domain (rest looked up from reference TRBV19 and TRBJ2-4): DGGITQSPKYLFRKEGQNVTLSCEQNLNHDAMYWYRQDPGQGLRLIYYSQIVNDFQKGDIAEGYSVSREKKESFPLTVTSAQKNPTAFYLCASSTRGSKNIQYFGAGTRLSVL.

This clone was detected many times. The read comes to an end 3 residues before the CDR3 does, leaving the germline J gene to fill in the end. The rearrangement links TRBV5-4 to TRBJ2-5; maybe TRBD2 (6 bases). V was clipped by 4 bases and J by 1 base, with 11 bases between them. Germline V gene lookup returns CDR1 SGHNT and CDR2 YYREEE (reference sequence). This CDR3 is 14 amino acids long. The CDR3 DNA, read in part, is TGTGCCAGCAGCCTAGGGACTGGCCAAGAGACC. Protein sequence: CASSLGTGQET. The entire CDR3 reads CASSLGTGQETQYF. The full variable domain, its missing parts supplied by reference TRBV5-4 and TRBJ2-5, is ETGVTQSPTHLIKTRGQQVTLRCSSQSGHNTVSWYQQALGQGPQFIFQYYREEENGRGNFPPRFSGLQFPNYSSELNVNALELDDSALYLCASSLGTGQETQYFGPGTRLLVL.

This clone appeared many times. Coverage ceases 3 residues before the CDR3 finishes, and the germline J gene fills in the end. The chain carries TRBV5-1 and TRBJ2-5, with a weak D call TRBD1 (6 bases). The CDR3 has 15 amino acids. Per the germline V gene, CDR1 is SGHRS and CDR2 is YFSETQ. V was trimmed by 1 base and J by 2 bases, leaving 12 bases between them. The DNA read from the CDR3 is TGCGCCAGCAGCTTGACCGGGACACTACAAGAGACC. This codes for CASSLTGTLQET. In full, the CDR3 reads CASSLTGTLQETQYF.